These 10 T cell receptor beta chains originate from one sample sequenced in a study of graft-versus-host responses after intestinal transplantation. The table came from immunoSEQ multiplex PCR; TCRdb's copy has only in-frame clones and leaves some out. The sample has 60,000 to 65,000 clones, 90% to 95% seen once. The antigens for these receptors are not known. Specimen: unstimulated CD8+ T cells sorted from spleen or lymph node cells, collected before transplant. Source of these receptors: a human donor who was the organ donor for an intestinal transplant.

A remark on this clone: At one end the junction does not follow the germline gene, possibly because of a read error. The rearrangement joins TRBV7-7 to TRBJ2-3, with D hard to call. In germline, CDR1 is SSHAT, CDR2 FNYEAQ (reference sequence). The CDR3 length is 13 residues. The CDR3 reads CASSSELTDTQYF. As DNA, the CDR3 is TGTGCTAGCAGCTCCGAGTTGACAGATACGCAGTATTTT. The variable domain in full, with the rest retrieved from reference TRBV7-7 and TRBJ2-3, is GAGVSQSPRYKVTKRGQDVTLRCDPISSHATLYWYQQALGQGPEFLTYFNYEAQPDKSGLPSDRFSAERPEGSISTLTIQRTEQRDSAMYRCASSSELTDTQYFGPGTRLTVL.

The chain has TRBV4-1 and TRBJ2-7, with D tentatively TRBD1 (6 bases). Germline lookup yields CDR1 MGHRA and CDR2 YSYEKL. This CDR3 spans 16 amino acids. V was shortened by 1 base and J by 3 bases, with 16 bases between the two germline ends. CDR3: CASSQGYDRPFYEQYF. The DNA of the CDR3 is TGCGCCAGCAGCCAAGGATACGACAGGCCATTCTACGAGCAGTACTTC.

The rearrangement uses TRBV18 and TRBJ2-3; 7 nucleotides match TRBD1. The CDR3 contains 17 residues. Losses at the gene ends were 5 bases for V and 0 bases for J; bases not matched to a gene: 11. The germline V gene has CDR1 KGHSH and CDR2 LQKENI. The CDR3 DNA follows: TGTGCCAGCTCAAACCGGGACAGACCATATAGCACAGATACGCAGTATTTT. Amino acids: CASSNRDRPYSTDTQYF.

CDR3 loop: CASSQGTGNTIYF. CDR3 in DNA: TGTGCCAGCAGCCAGGGTACTGGAAACACCATATATTTT. This rearrangement joins TRBV13 to TRBJ1-3; D may be TRBD1 (5 bases). The V and J ends lost 5 bases and 2 bases respectively, with 7 bases between them. The CDR3 has 13 residues. From germline, CDR1 is PRHDT and CDR2 FYEKMQ (reference sequence).

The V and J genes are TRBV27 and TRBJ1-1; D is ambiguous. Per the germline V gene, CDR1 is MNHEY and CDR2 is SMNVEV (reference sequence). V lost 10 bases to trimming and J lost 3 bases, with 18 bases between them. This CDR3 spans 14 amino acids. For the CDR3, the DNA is TGTGCCACCGGGCCCGGACTCCTGTACACTGAAGCTTTCTTT. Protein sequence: CATGPGLLYTEAFF.

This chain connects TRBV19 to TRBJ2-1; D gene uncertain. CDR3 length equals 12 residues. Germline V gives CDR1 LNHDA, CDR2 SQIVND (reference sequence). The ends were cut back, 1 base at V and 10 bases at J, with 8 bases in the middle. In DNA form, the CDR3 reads TGTGCCAGTAGTATAGGCGGAATAGAGCAGTTCTTC. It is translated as CASSIGGIEQFF.

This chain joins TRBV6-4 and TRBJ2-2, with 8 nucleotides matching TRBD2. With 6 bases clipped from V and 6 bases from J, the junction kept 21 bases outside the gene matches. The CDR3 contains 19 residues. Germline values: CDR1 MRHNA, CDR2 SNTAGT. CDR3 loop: CASRRGEGEAGVISGELFF. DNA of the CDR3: TGTGCCAGCAGGCGGGGCGAGGGAGAAGCGGGAGTAATTTCCGGGGAGCTGTTTTTT.

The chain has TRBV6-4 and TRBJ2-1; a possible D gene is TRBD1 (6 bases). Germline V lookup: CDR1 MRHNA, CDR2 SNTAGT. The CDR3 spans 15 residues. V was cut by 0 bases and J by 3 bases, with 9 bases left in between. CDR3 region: CASSDSGGDYNEQFF. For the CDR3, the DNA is TGTGCCAGCAGTGACTCTGGGGGCGACTACAATGAGCAGTTCTTC.

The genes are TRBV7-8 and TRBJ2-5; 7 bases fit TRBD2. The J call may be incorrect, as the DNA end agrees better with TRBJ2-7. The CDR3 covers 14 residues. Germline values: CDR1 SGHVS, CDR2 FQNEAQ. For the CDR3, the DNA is TGTGCCAGCAGCTTAAATCCTAGCGGAAACGAGCAGTACTTC. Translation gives CASSLNPSGNEQYF.

DNA of the CDR3: TGTGCCAGCAGTCTGGGGACAGGGGCTGGAGATACGCAGTATTTT. It encodes CASSLGTGAGDTQYF. This chain joins TRBV28 and TRBJ2-3, with TRBD1 matching over 10 bases. V was clipped by 5 bases and J by 5 bases; unmatched bases: 7. CDR1 MDHEN and CDR2 SYDVKM come from the germline V gene. CDR3 size: 15 residues.